There are a few counts of the clone carrying this T cell receptor beta chain. Its antigen is not identified. This entry is derived from a study of shared clonotypes between healthy human individuals. Study-level results: Sampling involved blood alone; tissue repertoires likely differ.

CDR1 and CDR2 from the germline V gene are SEHNR and FQNEAQ (reference sequence). Trimming cost V 5 bases and J 5 bases, with 12 bases left between them. This CDR3 is built from 14 residues. Donors were healthy HIV-negative adults without recent acute infections or vaccinations. Genomic DNA per cell subset filled all wells of several immunoSEQ plates. Here immunoSEQ multiplex PCR was the method, and the copy in TCRdb shows in-frame clones only, minus some. The data show fewer than 700,000 clones, around 77% seen once. Input material: PBMCs. The chain has TRBV7-9 and TRBJ2-2; tentatively, D is TRBD1 (6 bases). The source of this sequence is a woman aged 40-49 years in good health. Some clones in this sample may be carry-over from other donors' samples. CDR3 in amino acids: CASSKWTETGELFF. CDR3 nucleotides: TGTGCCAGCAGCAAGTGGACAGAAACCGGGGAGCTGTTTTTT.